What follows are 10 T cell receptor beta chains derived from one specimen sequenced in a study of blood T cells in healthy people across ages. Next came a second PCR, run for about 7 to 12 cycles, which used a sample-barcoded 5' primer along with a J-beta primer mix. Each CDR3 protein is one row after TCRdb ran MiXCR on the 5' RACE reads. Of roughly 800,000 distinct CDR3 sequences in the sample, roughly 50% are singletons; the top ten hold about 20%. Input material: blood. The receptor set was obtained from a man aged 25-45 years in good health.

This clonotype has only a few counts. This sequence joins TRBV20-1 and TRBJ2-5; D perhaps matches TRBD2 (6 bases). The J call is uncertain, as TRBJ2-7 better fits the DNA end. Looked up from germline, CDR1 is DFQATT and CDR2 is SNEGSKA (reference sequence). The CDR3 runs 15 residues. The CDR3 nucleotides are TGCAGTGCGCGGGACGGCCGATTTGTTACCTACGAGCAGTACTTC. Protein: CSARDGRFVTYEQYF.

V gene TRBV29-1 combines with J gene TRBJ1-2; perhaps TRBD1 as D (5 bases). CDR3 size: 15 residues. V was pared by 3 bases and J by 6 bases, with 20 bases between. Germline loops: CDR1 SQVTM, CDR2 ANQGSEA. The CDR3, as DNA: TGCAGCGTTGACCAGCCCTCGGTTCAGGGACATGGCTACACCTTC. This translates into CSVDQPSVQGHGYTF. Based on the CDR3 plus reference TRBV29-1 and TRBJ1-2, the full variable domain is SAVISQKPSRDICQRGTSLTIQCQVDSQVTMMFWYRQQPGQSLTLIATANQGSEATYESGFVIDKFPISRPNLTFSTLTVSNMSPEDSSIYLCSVDQPSVQGHGYTFGSGTRLTVV.

The chain joins TRBV5-1 to TRBJ1-1, with D perhaps TRBD1 (6 bases). With 3 bases removed from V and 8 bases from J, the gap between germline ends came to 17 bases. This CDR3 has 14 amino acids. Looked up from germline, CDR1 is SGHRS and CDR2 is YFSETQ. The CDR3 DNA sequence: TGCGCCAGCAGCTCGAGGACAGCAGCCTCCGAAGCTTTCTTT. As protein: CASSSRTAASEAFF.

The V gene is TRBV3-1, the J gene TRBJ2-7; 9 bases are shared with TRBD1. Germline-derived CDR1 and CDR2 are LGHDT and YNNKEL (reference sequence). V was pared by 4 bases and J by 9 bases, with 16 bases of the junction left unmatched. The CDR3 runs 16 residues. CDR3 DNA sequence: TGTGCCAGCAGCCTCTCCACTTTAAAACCGGGACAGGGGCAGTACTTC. Translating it yields CASSLSTLKPGQGQYF.

The chain carries TRBV29-1 and TRBJ1-2; a weak D match, TRBD1 (6 bases). CDR1 and CDR2 (germline): SQVTM, ANQGSEA. The CDR3 sequence is 16 residues long. V lost 6 bases, J lost 6 bases, and 26 bases lay in between. The CDR3 is CSVGSRRGGGEDGYTF. CDR3 DNA: TGCAGCGTGGGGTCGCGCCGGGGGGGCGGAGAGGATGGCTACACCTTC.

As for this clonotype: One end of the junction is discordant with germline, which a read error may explain. The chain joins TRBV28 to TRBJ1-2; D remains ambiguous. CDR1 and CDR2 (germline): MDHEN, SYDVKM. This CDR3 spans 15 amino acids. CDR3 in DNA: TGTGCCAGTAGTTTATCAGCTCCAGCTAACTATGGCTACACCTTC. It specifies CASSLSAPANYGYTF.

The gene calls are TRBV14 and TRBJ2-2, with 10 bases identical to TRBD2. V lost 5 bases and J lost 2; bases outside the gene matches: 5. Germline loops: CDR1 SGHDN, CDR2 FVKESK. The CDR3 runs to 16 residues. The CDR3 DNA sequence: TGTGCCAGCAGCGCCCGGACTAGCGGTAACACCGGGGAGCTGTTTTTT. Amino acid sequence: CASSARTSGNTGELFF. The full variable domain, completed using reference TRBV14 and TRBJ2-2, is EAGVTQFPSHSVIEKGQTVTLRCDPISGHDNLYWYRRVMGKEIKFLLHFVKESKQDESGMPNNRFLAERTGGTYSTLKVQPAELEDSGVYFCASSARTSGNTGELFFGEGSRLTVL.

There are a few counts of this clonotype. This chain uses TRBV4-2 with TRBJ1-1; the D is unclear. This CDR3 is 13 amino acids long. Germline values: CDR1 LGHNA, CDR2 YNFKEQ. With 7 bases removed from V and 0 bases from J, the gap between germline ends came to 9 bases. The CDR3 region has the DNA TGTGCCAGCATTGGAAATATGAACACTGAAGCTTTCTTT. This sequence encodes CASIGNMNTEAFF.

The chain recombines TRBV9 with TRBJ2-1; D is ambiguous. V was trimmed by 2 bases and J by 3 bases, leaving 15 bases between them. The CDR3 is 16 amino acids. Germline V gene sequence: CDR1 SGDLS, CDR2 YYNGEE. CDR3 amino acids: CASSVTGLANYNEQFF. For the CDR3, the DNA is TGTGCCAGCAGCGTGACGGGCCTCGCGAACTACAATGAGCAGTTCTTC.

This clonotype was recorded a few times. The gene calls are TRBV10-3 and TRBJ2-7; 12 nucleotides align to TRBD1. The CDR3 length is 13 residues. Germline CDR1 ENHRY, CDR2 SYGVKD. V was pared by 7 bases and J by 5 bases, with 3 bases of the junction left unmatched. The CDR3 sequence is CAIMGQGADEQYF. The CDR3 nucleotides read TGTGCCATCATGGGACAGGGGGCAGACGAGCAGTACTTC.